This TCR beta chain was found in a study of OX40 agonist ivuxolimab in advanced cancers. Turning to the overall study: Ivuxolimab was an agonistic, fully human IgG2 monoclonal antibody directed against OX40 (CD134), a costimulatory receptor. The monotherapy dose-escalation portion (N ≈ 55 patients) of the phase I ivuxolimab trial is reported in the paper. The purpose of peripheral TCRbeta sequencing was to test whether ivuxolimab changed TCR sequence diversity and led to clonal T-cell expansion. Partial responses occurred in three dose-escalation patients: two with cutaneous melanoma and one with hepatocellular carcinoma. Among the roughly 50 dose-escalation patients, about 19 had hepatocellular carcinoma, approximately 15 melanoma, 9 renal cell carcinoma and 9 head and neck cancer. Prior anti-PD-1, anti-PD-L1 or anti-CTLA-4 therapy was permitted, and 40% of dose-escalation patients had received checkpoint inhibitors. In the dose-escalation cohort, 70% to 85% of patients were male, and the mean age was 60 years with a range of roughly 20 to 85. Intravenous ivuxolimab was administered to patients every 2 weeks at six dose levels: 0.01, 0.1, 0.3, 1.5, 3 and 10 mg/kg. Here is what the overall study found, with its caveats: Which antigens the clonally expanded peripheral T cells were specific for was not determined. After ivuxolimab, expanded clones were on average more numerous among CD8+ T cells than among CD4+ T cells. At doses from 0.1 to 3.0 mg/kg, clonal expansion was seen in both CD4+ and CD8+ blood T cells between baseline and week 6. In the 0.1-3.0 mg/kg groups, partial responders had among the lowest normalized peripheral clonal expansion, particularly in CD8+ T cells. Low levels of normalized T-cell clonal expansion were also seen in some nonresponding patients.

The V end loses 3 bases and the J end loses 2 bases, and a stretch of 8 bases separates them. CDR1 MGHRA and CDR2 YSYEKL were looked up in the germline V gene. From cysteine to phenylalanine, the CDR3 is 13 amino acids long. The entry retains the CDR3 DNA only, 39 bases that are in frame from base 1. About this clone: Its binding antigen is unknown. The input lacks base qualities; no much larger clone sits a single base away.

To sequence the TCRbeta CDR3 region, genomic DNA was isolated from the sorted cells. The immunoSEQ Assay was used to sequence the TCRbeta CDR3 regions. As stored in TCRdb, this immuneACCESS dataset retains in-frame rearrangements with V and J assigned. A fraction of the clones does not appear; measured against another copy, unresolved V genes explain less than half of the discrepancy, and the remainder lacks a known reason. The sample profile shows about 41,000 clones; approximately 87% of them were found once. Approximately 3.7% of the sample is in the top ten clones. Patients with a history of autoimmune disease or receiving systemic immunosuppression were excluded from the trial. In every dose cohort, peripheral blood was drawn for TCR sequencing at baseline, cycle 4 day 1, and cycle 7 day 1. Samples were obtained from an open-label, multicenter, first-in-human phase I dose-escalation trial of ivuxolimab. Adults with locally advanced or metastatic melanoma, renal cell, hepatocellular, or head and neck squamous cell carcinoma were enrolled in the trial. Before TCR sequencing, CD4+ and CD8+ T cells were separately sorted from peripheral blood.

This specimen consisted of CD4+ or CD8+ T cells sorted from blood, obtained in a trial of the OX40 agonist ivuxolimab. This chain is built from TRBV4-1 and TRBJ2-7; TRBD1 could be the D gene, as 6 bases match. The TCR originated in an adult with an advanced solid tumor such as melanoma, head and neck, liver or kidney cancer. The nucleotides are TGCGCCAGCAGCCAGGGACATCCCTACGAGCAGTACTTC. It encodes CASSQGHPYEQYF.